The next 10 T cell receptor beta chains were all read from a single sample in a study of T cell repertoires in cytomegalovirus infection. Each CDR3 protein is one row after TCRdb ran MiXCR on the reads. The data show hundreds of thousands of distinct CDR3 sequences, with roughly 9.5% seen just once and 4.3% held by the top ten. Sequenced sample: PBMCs. These receptor sequences come from a human donor in good health (CMV status not recorded). Some clones in this sample may be carry-over from other donors' samples.

This clonotype was seen a few times. The chain is built from TRBV7-6 and TRBJ2-1; no firm D call. In germline, CDR1 is SGHVS, CDR2 FNYEAQ. Trimming shortened V by 5 bases and J by 9 bases, and 11 bases separated the two germline ends. The CDR3 length is 12 residues. The CDR3 protein is CASSPRMSEQFF. DNA of the CDR3: TGTGCCAGCAGCCCCCGAATGAGTGAGCAGTTCTTC. Drawing the rest from reference TRBV7-6 and TRBJ2-1, the complete variable domain is GAGVSQSPRYKVTKRGQDVALRCDPISGHVSLYWYRQALGQGPEFLTYFNYEAQQDKSGLPNDRFSAERPEGSISTLTIQRTEQRDSAMYRCASSPRMSEQFFGPGTRLTVL.

This clonotype was seen ten or more times. CDR3 amino acids: CASSLGGQGRYEQFF. The CDR3 DNA is TGTGCCAGCAGCTTGGGTGGACAGGGCAGGTATGAGCAGTTCTTC. This chain connects TRBV7-2 to TRBJ2-1; 8 bases match TRBD1. Germline loops: CDR1 SGHTA, CDR2 FQGNSA. This CDR3 has 15 residues. After removal of 3 bases from V and 8 bases from J, the junction contained 9 bases not matched to a gene.

The V gene is TRBV2, the J gene TRBJ1-2, with D tentatively TRBD1 (5 bases). Germline assignment: CDR1 SNHLY and CDR2 FYNNEI. CDR3 size: 15 residues. V lost 0 bases, J lost 6 bases, and 14 bases lay in between. CDR3 DNA: TGTGCCAGCAGTGAAGCGAGGGCAGGGTACGATGGCTACACCTTC. Its translation is CASSEARAGYDGYTF.

This chain joins TRBV5-4 and TRBJ2-1; 8 nucleotides agree with TRBD1. This CDR3 is 13 amino acids long. V shed 4 bases and J 9 bases; nucleotides not matched to a gene: 6. Germline V CDR1 and CDR2: SGHNT, YYREEE (reference sequence). This CDR3 reads CASSPGGAVEQFF. Written as DNA, the CDR3 is TGTGCCAGCAGCCCAGGGGGCGCGGTTGAGCAGTTCTTC.

This clonotype was detected ten times or more. This chain links TRBV27 with TRBJ1-4, with TRBD1 matching 11 bases. The germline V gene has CDR1 MNHEY and CDR2 SMNVEV (reference sequence). V lost 2 bases and J lost 7; bases outside the gene matches: 3. The CDR3 totals 15 residues. CDR3 bases: TGTGCCAGCAGTTTACGGACAGGGGGCAGTGAAAAACTGTTTTTT. Translating gives CASSLRTGGSEKLFF. Full variable domain (outside the CDR3, taken from reference TRBV27 and TRBJ1-4): EAQVTQNPRYLITVTGKKLTVTCSQNMNHEYMSWYRQDPGLGLRQIYYSMNVEVTDKGDVPEGYKVSRKEKRNFPLILESPSPNQTSLYFCASSLRTGGSEKLFFGSGTQLSVL.

This chain links TRBV11-2 with TRBJ2-3; TRBD2 is a possible D gene (7 bases). Trimming took 0 bases from V and 2 from J, leaving 12 bases between them. This CDR3 is built from 16 residues. Per germline, CDR1 SGHAT and CDR2 FQNNGV. The CDR3 bases are TGTGCCAGCAGCTTAGATGGGGGGGCGGTCACAGATACGCAGTATTTT. This encodes CASSLDGGAVTDTQYF.

The sample holds many counts of this clonotype. V gene TRBV6-2 or TRBV6-3 combines with J gene TRBJ2-1; D is unresolved. V lost 4 bases, J lost 1 base, and 14 bases lay in between. CDR3 length equals 16 residues. CDR1 and CDR2 (germline): MNHEY, SVGEGT. The CDR3 sequence is CASSSAQVRSYNEQFF. The CDR3, as DNA: TGTGCCAGCAGTTCCGCCCAGGTTAGGTCCTACAATGAGCAGTTCTTC.

The rearrangement uses TRBV28 and TRBJ1-5; a weak D match, TRBD1 (5 bases). Trimming removed 2 bases from V and 2 bases from J, with 16 bases in between. Germline CDR1 and CDR2: MDHEN and SYDVKM. The length of the CDR3 is 17 residues. The CDR3 reads CASSLLAGSNRNQPQHF. CDR3 DNA sequence: TGTGCCAGCAGTTTACTGGCAGGGAGTAATCGCAATCAGCCCCAGCATTTT.

J is TRBJ1-3 and V is TRBV7-2, with unresolved D. Germline V gives CDR1 SGHTA, CDR2 FQGNSA. Trimming removed 5 bases from V and 1 base from J, with 15 bases in between. The CDR3 runs to 16 residues. CDR3 protein: CASSKVGLASGNTIYF. CDR3 nucleotides: TGTGCCAGCAGCAAGGTTGGGTTAGCTTCTGGAAACACCATATATTTT.

The rearrangement joins TRBV30 to TRBJ1-1; D gene ambiguous. Deletions cut 4 bases from V and 5 bases from J, with 8 bases between. This CDR3 contains 11 residues. The germline V gene has CDR1 GTSNPN and CDR2 SVGIG (reference sequence). The DNA for the CDR3 is TGTGCCTGGATCGAAAATACTGAAGCTTTCTTT. Amino acid sequence: CAWIENTEAFF.